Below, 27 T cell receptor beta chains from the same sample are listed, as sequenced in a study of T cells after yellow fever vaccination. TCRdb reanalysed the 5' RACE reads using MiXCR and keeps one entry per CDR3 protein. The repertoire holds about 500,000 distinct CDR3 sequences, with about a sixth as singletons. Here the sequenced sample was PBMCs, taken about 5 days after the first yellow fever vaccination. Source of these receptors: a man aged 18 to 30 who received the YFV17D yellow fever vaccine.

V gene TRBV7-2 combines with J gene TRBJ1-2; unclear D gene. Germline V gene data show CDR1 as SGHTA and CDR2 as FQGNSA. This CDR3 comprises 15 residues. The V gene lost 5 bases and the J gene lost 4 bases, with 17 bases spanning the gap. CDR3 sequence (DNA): TGTGCCAGCAGCGTTTGGGTAGGGTTCAGCTATGGCTACACCTTC. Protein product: CASSVWVGFSYGYTF.

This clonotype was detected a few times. CDR3 loop: CASGGGIPYEQYF. Here the CDR3 DNA reads TGCGCCAGCGGAGGGGGGATACCCTACGAGCAGTACTTC. V gene TRBV4-1 combines with J gene TRBJ2-7; D may be TRBD1 or TRBD2 (6 bases each). The CDR3 sequence is 13 residues long. Germline CDR1 MGHRA, CDR2 YSYEKL. The V and J ends lost 8 bases and 2 bases respectively, with 13 bases between them.

This chain's CDR3 is CASSLVGTRLGTEQYF. CDR3 in DNA: TGTGCCAGCAGCTTAGTCGGGACCCGGCTGGGGACCGAGCAGTACTTC. The chain recombines TRBV7-2 with TRBJ2-7; D tentatively fits TRBD1 or TRBD2 (5 bases each). Germline V gene sequence: CDR1 SGHTA, CDR2 FQGNSA. V lost 1 base and J 6 bases, leaving 19 bases between the germline ends. The CDR3 has 16 residues.

In DNA form, the CDR3 reads TGTGCCAGCAGCCTACAAGCGTTGGAAGATACGCAGTATTTT. Its translation: CASSLQALEDTQYF. The chain has TRBV9 and TRBJ2-3; D unresolved. CDR1 is SGDLS and CDR2 is YYNGEE in the germline V gene. CDR3 size: 14 residues. V was clipped by 4 bases and J by 5 bases, with 14 bases between them.

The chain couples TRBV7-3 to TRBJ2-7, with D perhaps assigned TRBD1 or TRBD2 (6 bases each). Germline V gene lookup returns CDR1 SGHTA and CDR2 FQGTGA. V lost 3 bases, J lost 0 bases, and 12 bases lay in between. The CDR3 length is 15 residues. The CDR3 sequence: CASSFEGGPSYEQYF. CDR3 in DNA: TGTGCCAGCAGCTTCGAGGGGGGACCCTCCTACGAGCAGTACTTC.

In DNA form, the CDR3 reads TGTGCCAGCAGTGAGACAGGGCGGGAGACCCAGTACTTC. This encodes CASSETGRETQYF. This sequence joins TRBV25-1 and TRBJ2-5; 7 bases are a match to TRBD1. This CDR3 has 13 residues. Germline loops: CDR1 MGHDK, CDR2 SYGVNS. Trimming took 3 bases from V and 5 from J; bases not matched to a gene: 3.

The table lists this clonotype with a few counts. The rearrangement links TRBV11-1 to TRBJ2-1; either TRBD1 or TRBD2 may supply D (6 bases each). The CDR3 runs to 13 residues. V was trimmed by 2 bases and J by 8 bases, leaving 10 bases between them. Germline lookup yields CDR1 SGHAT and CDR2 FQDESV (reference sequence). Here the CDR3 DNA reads TGTGCCAGCAGCTTACAGGGGAGGCATGAGCAGTTCTTC. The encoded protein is CASSLQGRHEQFF.

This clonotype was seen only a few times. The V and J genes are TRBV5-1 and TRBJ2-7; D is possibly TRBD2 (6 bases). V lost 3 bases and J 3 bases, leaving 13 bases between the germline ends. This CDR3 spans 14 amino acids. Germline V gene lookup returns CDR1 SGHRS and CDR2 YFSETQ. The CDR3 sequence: CASSSRDFHYEQYV. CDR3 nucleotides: TGCGCCAGCAGCTCCCGGGACTTCCACTACGAGCAGTACGTC.

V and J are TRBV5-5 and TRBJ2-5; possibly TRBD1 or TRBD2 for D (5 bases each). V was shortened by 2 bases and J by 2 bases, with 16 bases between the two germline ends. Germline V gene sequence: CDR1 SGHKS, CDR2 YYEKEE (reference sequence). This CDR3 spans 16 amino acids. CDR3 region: CASSLGENSAQETQYF. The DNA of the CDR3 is TGTGCCAGCAGCTTAGGGGAGAACAGCGCTCAAGAGACCCAGTACTTC.

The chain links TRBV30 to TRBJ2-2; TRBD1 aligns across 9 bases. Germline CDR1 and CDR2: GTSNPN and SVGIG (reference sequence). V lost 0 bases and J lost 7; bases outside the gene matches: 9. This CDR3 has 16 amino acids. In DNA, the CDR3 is TGTGCCTGGAGTGTTGTACAGGGGGCTTTCGGCGGGGAGCTGTTTTTT. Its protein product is CAWSVVQGAFGGELFF. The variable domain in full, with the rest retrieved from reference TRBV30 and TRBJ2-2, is SQTIHQWPATLVQPVGSPLSLECTVEGTSNPNLYWYRQAAGRGLQLLFYSVGIGQISSEVPQNLSASRPQDRQFILSSKKLLLSDSGFYLCAWSVVQGAFGGELFFGEGSRLTVL.

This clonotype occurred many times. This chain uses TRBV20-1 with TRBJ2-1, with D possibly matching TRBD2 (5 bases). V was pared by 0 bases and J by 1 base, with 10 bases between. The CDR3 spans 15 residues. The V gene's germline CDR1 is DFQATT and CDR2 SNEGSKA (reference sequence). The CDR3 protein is CSARDGKLSYNEQFF. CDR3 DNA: TGCAGTGCTAGAGACGGGAAGTTGTCCTACAATGAGCAGTTCTTC.

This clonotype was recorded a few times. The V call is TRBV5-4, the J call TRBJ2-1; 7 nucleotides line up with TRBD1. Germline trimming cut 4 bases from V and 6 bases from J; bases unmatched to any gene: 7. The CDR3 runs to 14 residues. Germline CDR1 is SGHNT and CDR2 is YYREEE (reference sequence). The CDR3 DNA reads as TGTGCCAGCAGCAGAGGGGACAGCGGCAATGAGCAGTTCTTC. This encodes CASSRGDSGNEQFF.

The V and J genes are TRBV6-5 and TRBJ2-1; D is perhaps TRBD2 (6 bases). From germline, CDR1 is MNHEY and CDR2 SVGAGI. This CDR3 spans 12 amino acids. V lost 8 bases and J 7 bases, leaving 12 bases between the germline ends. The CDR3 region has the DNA TGTGCCAGCCCAAGGGCGGGAAATGAGCAGTTCTTC. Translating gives CASPRAGNEQFF.

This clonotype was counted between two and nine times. The CDR3: CASSPPPGCRDYPRAKNIQYF. The CDR3 DNA is TGTGCCAGCAGCCCCCCCCCCGGGTGTAGGGACTACCCGCGGGCCAAAAACATTCAGTACTTC. The chain has TRBV21-1 and TRBJ2-4; the table's D gene call, TRBD2, was not cross checked with the DNA. TRBV21-1 represents a pseudogene. CDR3 size: 21 residues.

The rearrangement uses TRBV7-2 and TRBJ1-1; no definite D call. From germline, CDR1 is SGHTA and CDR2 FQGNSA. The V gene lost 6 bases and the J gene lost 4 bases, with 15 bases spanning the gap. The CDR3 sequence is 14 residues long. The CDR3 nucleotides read TGTGCCAGCAGTCCTCACGCCGGAATCACTGAAGCTTTCTTT. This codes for CASSPHAGITEAFF. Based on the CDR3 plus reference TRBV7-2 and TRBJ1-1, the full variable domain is GAGVSQSPSNKVTEKGKDVELRCDPISGHTALYWYRQSLGQGLEFLIYFQGNSAPDKSGLPSDRFSAERTGGSVSTLTIQRTQQEDSAVYLCASSPHAGITEAFFGQGTRLTVV.

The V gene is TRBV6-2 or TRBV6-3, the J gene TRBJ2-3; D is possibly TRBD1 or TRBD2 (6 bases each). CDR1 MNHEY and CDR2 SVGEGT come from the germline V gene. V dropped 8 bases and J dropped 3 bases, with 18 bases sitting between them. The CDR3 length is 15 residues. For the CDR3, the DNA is TGTGCCAGCGGCCTAGGGGGGTGGAGTACAGATACGCAGTATTTT. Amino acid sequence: CASGLGGWSTDTQYF.

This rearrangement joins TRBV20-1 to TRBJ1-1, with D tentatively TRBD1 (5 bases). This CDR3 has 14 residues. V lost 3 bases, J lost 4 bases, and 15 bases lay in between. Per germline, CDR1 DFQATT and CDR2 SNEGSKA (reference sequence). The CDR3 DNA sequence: TGCAGTGCTAGCTTGTGGGGCGCGGGCACTGAAGCTTTCTTT. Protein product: CSASLWGAGTEAFF.

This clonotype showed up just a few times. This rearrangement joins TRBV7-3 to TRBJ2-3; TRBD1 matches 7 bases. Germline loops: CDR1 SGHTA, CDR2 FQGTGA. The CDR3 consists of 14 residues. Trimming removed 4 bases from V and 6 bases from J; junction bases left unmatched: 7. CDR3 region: CASSSGQPGDTQYF. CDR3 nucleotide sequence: TGTGCCAGCAGCTCGGGACAGCCGGGGGATACGCAGTATTTT.

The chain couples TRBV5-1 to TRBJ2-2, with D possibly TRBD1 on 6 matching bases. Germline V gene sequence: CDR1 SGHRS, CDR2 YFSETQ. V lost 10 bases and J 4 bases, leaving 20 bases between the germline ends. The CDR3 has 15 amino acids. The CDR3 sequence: CASQVQGVGTGELFF. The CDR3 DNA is TGCGCCTCGCAGGTACAGGGCGTCGGCACCGGGGAGCTGTTTTTT.

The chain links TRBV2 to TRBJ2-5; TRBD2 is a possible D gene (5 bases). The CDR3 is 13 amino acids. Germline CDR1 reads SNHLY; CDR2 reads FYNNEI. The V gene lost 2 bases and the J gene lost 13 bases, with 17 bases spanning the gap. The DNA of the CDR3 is TGTGCCAGCAGTGAACTGAACGGGAATGGTCGGTACTTC. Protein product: CASSELNGNGRYF.

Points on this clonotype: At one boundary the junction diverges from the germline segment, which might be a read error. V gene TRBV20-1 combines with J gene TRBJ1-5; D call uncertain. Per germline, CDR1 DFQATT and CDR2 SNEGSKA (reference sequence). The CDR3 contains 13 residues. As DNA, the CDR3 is TGCAGTGCCAGAGAGCAGTTTAATCAGCCCCAGCATTTT. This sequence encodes CSAREQFNQPQHF.

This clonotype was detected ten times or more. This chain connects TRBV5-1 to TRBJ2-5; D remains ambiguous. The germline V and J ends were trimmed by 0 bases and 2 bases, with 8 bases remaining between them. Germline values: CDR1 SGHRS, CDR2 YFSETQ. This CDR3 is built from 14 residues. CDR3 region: CASSLVTSQETQYF. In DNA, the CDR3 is TGCGCCAGCAGCTTGGTCACTTCACAAGAGACCCAGTACTTC.

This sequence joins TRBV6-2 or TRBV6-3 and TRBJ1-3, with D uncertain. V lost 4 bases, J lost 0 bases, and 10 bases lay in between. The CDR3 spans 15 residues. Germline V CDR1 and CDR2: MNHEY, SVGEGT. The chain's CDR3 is CASSWRVSSGNTIYF. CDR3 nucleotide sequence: TGTGCCAGCAGTTGGAGGGTTTCCTCTGGAAACACCATATATTTT.

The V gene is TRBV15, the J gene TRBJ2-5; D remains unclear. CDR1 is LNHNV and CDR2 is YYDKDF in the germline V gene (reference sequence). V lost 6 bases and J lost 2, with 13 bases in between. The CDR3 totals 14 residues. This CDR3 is CATRTGSSQETQYF. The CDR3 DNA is TGTGCCACCAGAACTGGGTCTTCTCAAGAGACCCAGTACTTC.

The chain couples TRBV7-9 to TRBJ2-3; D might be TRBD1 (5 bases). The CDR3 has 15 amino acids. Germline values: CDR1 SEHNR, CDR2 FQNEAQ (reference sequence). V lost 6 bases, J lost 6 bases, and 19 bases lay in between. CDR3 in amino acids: CASRDGSQGKDTQYF. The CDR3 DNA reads TGTGCCAGCAGGGACGGGTCCCAGGGAAAGGATACGCAGTATTTT.

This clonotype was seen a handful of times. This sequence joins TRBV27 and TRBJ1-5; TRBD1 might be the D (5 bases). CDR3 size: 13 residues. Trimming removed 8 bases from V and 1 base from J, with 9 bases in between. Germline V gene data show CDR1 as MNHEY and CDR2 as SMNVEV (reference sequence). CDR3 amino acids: CASPRGSNQPQHF. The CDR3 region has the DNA TGTGCCAGCCCCCGGGGGAGCAATCAGCCCCAGCATTTT.

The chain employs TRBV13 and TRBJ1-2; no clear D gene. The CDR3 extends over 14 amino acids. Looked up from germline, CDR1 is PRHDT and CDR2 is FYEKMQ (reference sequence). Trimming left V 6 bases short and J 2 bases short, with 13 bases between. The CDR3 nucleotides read TGTGCCAGCAGTTTCAGATTTACCAACTATGGCTACACCTTC. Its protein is CASSFRFTNYGYTF.